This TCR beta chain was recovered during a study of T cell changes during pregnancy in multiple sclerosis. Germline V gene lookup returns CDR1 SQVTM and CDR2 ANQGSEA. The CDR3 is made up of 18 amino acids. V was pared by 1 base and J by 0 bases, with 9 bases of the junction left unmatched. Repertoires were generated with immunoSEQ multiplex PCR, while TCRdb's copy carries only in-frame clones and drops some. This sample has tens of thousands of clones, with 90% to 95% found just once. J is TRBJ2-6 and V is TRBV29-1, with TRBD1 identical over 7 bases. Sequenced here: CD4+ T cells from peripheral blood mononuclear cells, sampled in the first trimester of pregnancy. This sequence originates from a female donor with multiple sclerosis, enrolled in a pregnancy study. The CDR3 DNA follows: TGCAGCGTTGAAGTTAGACAGGGAACCCTCTCTGGGGCCAACGTCCTGACTTTC. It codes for CSVEVRQGTLSGANVLTF.